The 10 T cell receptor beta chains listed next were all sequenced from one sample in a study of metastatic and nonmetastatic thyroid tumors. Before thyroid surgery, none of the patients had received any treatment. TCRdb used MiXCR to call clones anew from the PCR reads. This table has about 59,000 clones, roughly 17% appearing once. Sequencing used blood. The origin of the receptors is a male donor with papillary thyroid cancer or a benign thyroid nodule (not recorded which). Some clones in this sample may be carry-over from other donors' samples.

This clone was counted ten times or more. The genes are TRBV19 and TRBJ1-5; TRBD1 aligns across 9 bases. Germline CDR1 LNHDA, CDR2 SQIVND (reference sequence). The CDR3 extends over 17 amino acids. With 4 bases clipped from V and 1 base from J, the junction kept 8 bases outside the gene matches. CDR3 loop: CASSTLGTGLSNQPQHF. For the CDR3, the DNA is TGTGCCAGTAGTACCCTCGGGACAGGGCTGAGCAATCAGCCCCAGCATTTT.

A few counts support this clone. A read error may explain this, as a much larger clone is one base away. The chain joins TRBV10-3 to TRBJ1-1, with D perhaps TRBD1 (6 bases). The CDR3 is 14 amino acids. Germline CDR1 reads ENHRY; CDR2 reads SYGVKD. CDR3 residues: CAISDAGVNTESFF. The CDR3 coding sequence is TGTGCCATCAGTGACGCAGGGGTGAACACTGAATCTTTCTTT.

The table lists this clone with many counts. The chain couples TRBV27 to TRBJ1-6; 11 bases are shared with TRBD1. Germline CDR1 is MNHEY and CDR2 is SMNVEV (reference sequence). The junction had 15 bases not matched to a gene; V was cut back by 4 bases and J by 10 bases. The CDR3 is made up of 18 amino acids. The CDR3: CASSYGSPWTGGMSPLHF. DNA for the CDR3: TGTGCCAGCAGTTACGGCAGCCCGTGGACAGGGGGCATGTCACCCCTCCACTTT.

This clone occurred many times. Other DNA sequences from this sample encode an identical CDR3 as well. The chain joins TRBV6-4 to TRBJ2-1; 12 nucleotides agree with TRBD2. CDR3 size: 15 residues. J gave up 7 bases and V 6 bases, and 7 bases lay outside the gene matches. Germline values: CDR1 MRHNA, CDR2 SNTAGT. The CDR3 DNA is TGTGCCAGCAGCAGACTAGCGGGAGCGGGGAATGAGCAGTTCTTC. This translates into CASSRLAGAGNEQFF.

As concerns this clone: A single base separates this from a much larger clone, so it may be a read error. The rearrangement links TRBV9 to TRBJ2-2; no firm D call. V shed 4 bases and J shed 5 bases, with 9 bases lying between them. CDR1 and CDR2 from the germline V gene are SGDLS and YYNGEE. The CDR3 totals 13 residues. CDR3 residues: CASSSLRTGELFF. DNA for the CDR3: TGTGCCAGCAGCTCCCTGCGGACCGGGGAGCTGTTTTTT.

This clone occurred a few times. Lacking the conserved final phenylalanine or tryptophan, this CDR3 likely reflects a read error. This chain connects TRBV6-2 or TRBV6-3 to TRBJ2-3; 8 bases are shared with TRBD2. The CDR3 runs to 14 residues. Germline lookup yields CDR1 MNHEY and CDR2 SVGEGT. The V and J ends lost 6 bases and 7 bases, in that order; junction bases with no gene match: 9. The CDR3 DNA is TGTGCCAGCAGAAACGGACTAGCATTATATACGCAGTATCTT. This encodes CASRNGLALYTQYL.

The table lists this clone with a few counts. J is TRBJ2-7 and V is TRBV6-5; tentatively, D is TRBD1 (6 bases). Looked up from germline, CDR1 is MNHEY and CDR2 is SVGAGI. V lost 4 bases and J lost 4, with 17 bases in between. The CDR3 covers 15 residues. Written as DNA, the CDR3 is TGTGCCAGCAGTTCCGCCGGGACATGGGTGTACGAGCAGTACTTC. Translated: CASSSAGTWVYEQYF.

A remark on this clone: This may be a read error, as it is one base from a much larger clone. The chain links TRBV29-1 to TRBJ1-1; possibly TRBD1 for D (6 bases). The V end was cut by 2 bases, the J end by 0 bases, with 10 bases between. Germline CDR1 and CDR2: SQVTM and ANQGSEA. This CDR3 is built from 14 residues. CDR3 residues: CSVERGHLNTEAFF. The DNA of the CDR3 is TGCAGCGTTGAAAGGGGACATCTGAACACTGAAGCTTTCTTT. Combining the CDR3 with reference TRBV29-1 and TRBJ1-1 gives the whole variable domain SAVISQKPSRDICQRGTSLTIQCQVDSQVTMMFWYRQQPGQSLTLIATANQGSEATYESGFVIDKFPISRPNLTFSTLTVSNMSPEDSSIYLCSVERGHLNTEAFFGQGTRLTVV.

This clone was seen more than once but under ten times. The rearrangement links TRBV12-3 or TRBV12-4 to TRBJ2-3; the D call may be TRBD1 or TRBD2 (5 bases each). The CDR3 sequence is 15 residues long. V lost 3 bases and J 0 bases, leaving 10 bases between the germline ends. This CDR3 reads CASSLGPASTDTQYF. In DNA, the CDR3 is TGTGCCAGCAGTTTGGGACCTGCTAGCACAGATACGCAGTATTTT.

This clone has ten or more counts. CDR3 protein: CASSRDSYNSPLHF. CDR3 nucleotides: TGTGCTTCGAGCAGGGACTCCTATAATTCACCCCTCCACTTT. The rearrangement links TRBV7-8 to TRBJ1-6; possibly TRBD1 for D (5 bases). The CDR3 is made up of 14 amino acids. Germline CDR1 is SGHVS and CDR2 is FQNEAQ.